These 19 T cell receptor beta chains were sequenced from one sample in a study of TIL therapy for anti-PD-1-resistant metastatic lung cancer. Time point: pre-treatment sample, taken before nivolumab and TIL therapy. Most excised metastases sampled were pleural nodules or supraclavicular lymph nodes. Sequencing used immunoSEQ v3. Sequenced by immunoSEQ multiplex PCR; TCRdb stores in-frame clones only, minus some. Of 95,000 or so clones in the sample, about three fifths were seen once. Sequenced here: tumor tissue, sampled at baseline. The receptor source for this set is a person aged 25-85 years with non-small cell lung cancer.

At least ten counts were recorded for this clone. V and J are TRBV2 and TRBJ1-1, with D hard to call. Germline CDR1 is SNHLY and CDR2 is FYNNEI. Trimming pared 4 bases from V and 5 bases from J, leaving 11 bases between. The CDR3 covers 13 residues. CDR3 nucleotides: TGTGCCAGCAGTGGACAATTGGGTACTGAAGCTTTCTTT. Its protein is CASSGQLGTEAFF.

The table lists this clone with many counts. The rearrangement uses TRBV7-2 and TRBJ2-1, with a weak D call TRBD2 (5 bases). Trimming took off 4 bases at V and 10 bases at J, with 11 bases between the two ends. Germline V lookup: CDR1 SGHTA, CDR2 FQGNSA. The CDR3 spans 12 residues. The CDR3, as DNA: TGTGCCAGCAGCTCACTAGGGTCCGAGCAGTTCTTC. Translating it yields CASSSLGSEQFF.

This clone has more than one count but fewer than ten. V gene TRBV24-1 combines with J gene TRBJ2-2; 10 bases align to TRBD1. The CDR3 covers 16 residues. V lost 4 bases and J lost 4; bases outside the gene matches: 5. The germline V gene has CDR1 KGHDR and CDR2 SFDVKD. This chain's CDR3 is CATSDTDRGATGELFF. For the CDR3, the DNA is TGTGCCACCAGTGACACGGACAGGGGGGCCACCGGGGAGCTGTTTTTT.

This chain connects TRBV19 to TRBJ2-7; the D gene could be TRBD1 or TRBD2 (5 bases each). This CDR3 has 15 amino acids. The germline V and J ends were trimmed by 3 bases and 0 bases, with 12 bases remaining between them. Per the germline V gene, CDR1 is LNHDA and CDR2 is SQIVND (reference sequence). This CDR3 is CASSMGAGTSYEQYF. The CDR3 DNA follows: TGTGCCAGTAGTATGGGTGCAGGGACCTCCTACGAGCAGTACTTC.

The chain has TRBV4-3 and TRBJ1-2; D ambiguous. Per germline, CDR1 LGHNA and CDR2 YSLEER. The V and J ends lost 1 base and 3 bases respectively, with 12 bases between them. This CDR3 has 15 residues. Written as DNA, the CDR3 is TGCGCCAGCAGCCAAGCGTTACACCTAGACTATGGCTACACCTTC. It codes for CASSQALHLDYGYTF.

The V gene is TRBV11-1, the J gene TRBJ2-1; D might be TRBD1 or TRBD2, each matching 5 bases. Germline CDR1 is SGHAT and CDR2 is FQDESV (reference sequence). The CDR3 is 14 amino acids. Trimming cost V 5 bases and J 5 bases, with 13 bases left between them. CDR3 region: CASSTSGRHNEQFF. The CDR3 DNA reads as TGTGCCAGCAGCACCTCGGGACGCCACAATGAGCAGTTCTTC.

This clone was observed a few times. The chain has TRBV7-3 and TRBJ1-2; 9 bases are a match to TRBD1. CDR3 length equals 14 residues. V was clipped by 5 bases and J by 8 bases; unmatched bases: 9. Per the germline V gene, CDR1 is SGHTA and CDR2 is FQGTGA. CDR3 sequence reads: CASSADHRGRGYTF. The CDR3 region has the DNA TGTGCCAGCAGCGCTGACCACAGGGGGCGCGGCTACACCTTC.

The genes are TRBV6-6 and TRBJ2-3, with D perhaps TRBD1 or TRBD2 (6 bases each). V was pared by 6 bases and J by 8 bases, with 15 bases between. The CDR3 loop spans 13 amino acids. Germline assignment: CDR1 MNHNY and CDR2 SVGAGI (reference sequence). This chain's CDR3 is CASSPTEGGTQYF. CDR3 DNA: TGTGCCAGCAGCCCCACGGAGGGGGGTACGCAGTATTTT.

Here the CDR3 DNA reads TGTGCCAGCAGCCAAGAGGACAGGAGCTCTGGAAACACCATATATTTT. It translates to CASSQEDRSSGNTIYF. V is TRBV4-2 and J is TRBJ1-3; TRBD1 matches 7 bases. The CDR3 length is 16 residues. V was clipped by 0 bases and J by 0 bases; unmatched bases: 2. Per the germline V gene, CDR1 is LGHNA and CDR2 is YNFKEQ.

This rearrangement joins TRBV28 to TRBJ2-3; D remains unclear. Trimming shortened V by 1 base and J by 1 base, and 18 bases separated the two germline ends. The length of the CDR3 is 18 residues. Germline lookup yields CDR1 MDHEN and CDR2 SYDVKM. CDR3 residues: CASSLFRSFGGGTDTQYF. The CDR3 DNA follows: TGTGCCAGCAGTTTATTTCGAAGTTTTGGTGGAGGCACAGATACGCAGTATTTT. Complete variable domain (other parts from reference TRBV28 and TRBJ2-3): DVKVTQSSRYLVKRTGEKVFLECVQDMDHENMFWYRQDPGLGLRLIYFSYDVKMKEKGDIPEGYSVSREKKERFSLILESASTNQTSMYLCASSLFRSFGGGTDTQYFGPGTRLTVL.

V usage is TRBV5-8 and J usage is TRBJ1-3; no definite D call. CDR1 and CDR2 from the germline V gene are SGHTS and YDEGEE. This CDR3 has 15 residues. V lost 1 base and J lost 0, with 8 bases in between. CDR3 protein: CASSLSRSSGNTIYF. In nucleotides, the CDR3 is TGTGCCAGCAGCTTGTCCAGGAGCTCTGGAAACACCATATATTTT.

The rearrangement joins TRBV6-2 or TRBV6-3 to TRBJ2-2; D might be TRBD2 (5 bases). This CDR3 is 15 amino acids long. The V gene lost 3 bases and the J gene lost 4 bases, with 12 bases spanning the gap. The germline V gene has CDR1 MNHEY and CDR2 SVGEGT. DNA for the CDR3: TGTGCCAGCAGTTATCGGACGGCGGGCACCGGGGAGCTGTTTTTT. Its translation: CASSYRTAGTGELFF.

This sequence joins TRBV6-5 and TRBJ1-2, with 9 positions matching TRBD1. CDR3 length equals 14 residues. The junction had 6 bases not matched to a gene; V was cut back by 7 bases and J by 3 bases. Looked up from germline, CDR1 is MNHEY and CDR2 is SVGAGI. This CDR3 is CASIGTGRDYGYTF. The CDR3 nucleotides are TGTGCCAGCATTGGGACAGGGAGAGACTATGGCTACACCTTC.

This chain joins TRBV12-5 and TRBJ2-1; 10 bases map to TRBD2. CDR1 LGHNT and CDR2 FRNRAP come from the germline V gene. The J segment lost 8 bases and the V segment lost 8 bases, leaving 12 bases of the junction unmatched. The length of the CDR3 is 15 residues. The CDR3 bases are TGTGCTAGTTGCACTTCTAGCGGGAGATGCGATGAGCAGTTCTTC. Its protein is CASCTSSGRCDEQFF. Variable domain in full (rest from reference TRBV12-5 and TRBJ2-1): DARVTQTPRHKVTEMGQEVTMRCQPILGHNTVFWYRQTMMQGLELLAYFRNRAPLDDSGMPKDRFSAEMPDATLATLKIQPSEPRDSAVYFCASCTSSGRCDEQFFGPGTRLTVL.

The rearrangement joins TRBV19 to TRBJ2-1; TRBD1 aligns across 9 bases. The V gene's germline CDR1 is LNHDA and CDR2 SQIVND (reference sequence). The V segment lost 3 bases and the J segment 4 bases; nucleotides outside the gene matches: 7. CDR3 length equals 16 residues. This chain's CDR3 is CASSIPGTGKYNEQFF. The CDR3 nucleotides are TGTGCCAGTAGTATCCCCGGGACAGGGAAGTACAATGAGCAGTTCTTC.

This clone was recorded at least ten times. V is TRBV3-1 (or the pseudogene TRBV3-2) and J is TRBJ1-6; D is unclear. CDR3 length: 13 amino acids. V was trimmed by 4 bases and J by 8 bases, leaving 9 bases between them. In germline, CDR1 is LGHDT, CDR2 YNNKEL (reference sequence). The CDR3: CASSPRRHSPLHF. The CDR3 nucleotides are TGTGCCAGCAGCCCAAGACGCCATTCACCCCTCCACTTT.

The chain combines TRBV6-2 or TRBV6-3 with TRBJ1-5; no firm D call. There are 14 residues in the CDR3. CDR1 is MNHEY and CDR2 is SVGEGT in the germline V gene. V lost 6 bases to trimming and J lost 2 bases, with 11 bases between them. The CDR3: CASSHNGGNQPQHF. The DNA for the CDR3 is TGTGCCAGCAGCCATAATGGGGGCAATCAGCCCCAGCATTTT.

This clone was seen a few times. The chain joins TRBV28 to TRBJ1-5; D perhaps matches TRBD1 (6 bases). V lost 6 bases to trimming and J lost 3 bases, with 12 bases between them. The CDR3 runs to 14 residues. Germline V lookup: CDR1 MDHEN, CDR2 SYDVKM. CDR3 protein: CASRLQGPNQPQHF. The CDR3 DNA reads TGTGCCAGCAGGTTACAGGGCCCCAATCAGCCCCAGCATTTT.

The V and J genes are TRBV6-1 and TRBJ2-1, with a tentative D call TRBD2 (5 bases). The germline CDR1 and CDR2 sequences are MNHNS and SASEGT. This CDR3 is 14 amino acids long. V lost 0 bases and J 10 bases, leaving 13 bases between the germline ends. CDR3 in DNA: TGTGCCAGCAGTGAAGCATATAGGGAGCGAGAGCAGTTCTTC. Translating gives CASSEAYREREQFF.